These T cell receptor beta chains were read from a single sample in a study of T-cell memory formation after mild COVID-19. TCRdb itself ran the 5' RACE reads through MiXCR, one entry per CDR3 protein. There are about 270,000 distinct CDR3 sequences in the sample; about a sixth occur only once, and under 25% lies in the top ten. Sequenced sample: PBMCs or a T cell subset sorted from them (not recorded which). The source of these receptors is a man aged 18 to 29 who had mild COVID-19 (a few samples of this study predate the infection). Cell type and time point are not known. Both conserved end residues are part of each CDR3. The D gene is left open where the match is weak. Rows may omit the clone size; those that give it use once, few, many or a size class.

v_call: TRBV7-8; clone_size: -; j_call: TRBJ1-1; d_call: TRBD1; cdr3_aa: CASRADRTTEAFF; cdr3_nt: TGTGCCAGCAGAGCGGACAGGACCACTGAAGCTTTCTTT
v_call: TRBV24-1; clone_size: -; j_call: TRBJ2-1; d_call: TRBD1; cdr3_aa: CATSDSGTGGRDEQFF; cdr3_nt: TGTGCCACCAGTGACTCCGGGACAGGGGGAAGGGATGAGCAGTTCTTC
v_call: TRBV6-5; clone_size: few; j_call: TRBJ1-2; d_call: -; cdr3_aa: CASSYGEFSGYTF; cdr3_nt: TGTGCCAGCAGTTACGGGGAATTCTCCGGCTACACCTTC
v_call: TRBV19; clone_size: -; j_call: TRBJ1-4; d_call: -; cdr3_aa: CASSPDYHSSANEKLFF; cdr3_nt: TGTGCCAGTAGTCCCGACTACCACAGCAGCGCTAATGAAAAACTGTTTTTT
v_call: TRBV9; clone_size: few; j_call: TRBJ2-5; d_call: -; cdr3_aa: CASSVEPSDQETQYF; cdr3_nt: TGTGCCAGCAGCGTAGAGCCCTCAGACCAAGAGACCCAGTACTTC
v_call: TRBV19; clone_size: many; j_call: TRBJ2-1; d_call: -; cdr3_aa: CASSIYGGSYNEQFF; cdr3_nt: TGTGCCAGTAGTATTTACGGGGGATCCTACAATGAGCAGTTCTTC
v_call: TRBV10-3; clone_size: many; j_call: TRBJ2-7; d_call: -; cdr3_aa: CAISEPDTELTYEQYF; cdr3_nt: TGTGCCATCAGTGAGCCCGACACAGAATTAACCTACGAGCAGTACTTC
v_call: TRBV21-1; clone_size: -; j_call: TRBJ2-5; d_call: -; cdr3_aa: CVLAGGLRVPNPKFKYQETQYF; cdr3_nt: TGTGTTTTAGCGGGGGGGCTCCGCGTTCCTAACCCCAAATTCAAGTACCAAGAGACCCAGTACTTC
v_call: TRBV6-5; clone_size: few; j_call: TRBJ1-6; d_call: -; cdr3_aa: CASSNSNSPLHF; cdr3_nt: TGTGCCAGCAGTAATTCGAATTCACCCCTCCACTTT
v_call: TRBV7-8; clone_size: -; j_call: TRBJ2-1; d_call: TRBD2; cdr3_aa: CASATSGGHNEQFF; cdr3_nt: TGTGCCAGCGCAACTAGCGGGGGGCACAATGAGCAGTTCTTC
v_call: TRBV27; clone_size: many; j_call: TRBJ2-3; d_call: TRBD2; cdr3_aa: CASSSGLAPDTQYF; cdr3_nt: TGTGCCAGCAGTTCGGGACTAGCCCCAGATACGCAGTATTTT
v_call: TRBV12-3/TRBV12-4; clone_size: few; j_call: TRBJ1-2; d_call: -; cdr3_aa: CASSAPGLYGYTF; cdr3_nt: TGTGCCAGCAGCGCCCCGGGACTCTATGGCTACACCTTC
v_call: TRBV9; clone_size: few; j_call: TRBJ2-3; d_call: TRBD2; cdr3_aa: CASSAAGGPQITQYF; cdr3_nt: TGTGCCAGCAGCGCAGCGGGGGGACCACAGATTACGCAGTATTTT
v_call: TRBV7-2; clone_size: -; j_call: TRBJ2-3; d_call: TRBD1; cdr3_aa: CASSLASGRGRSDTQYF; cdr3_nt: TGTGCCAGCAGCTTAGCTAGTGGCAGGGGGAGATCAGATACGCAGTATTTT
v_call: TRBV7-2; clone_size: many; j_call: TRBJ1-6; d_call: TRBD1; cdr3_aa: CASSSQGPNSPLHF; cdr3_nt: TGTGCCAGCAGCTCACAGGGGCCCAATTCACCCCTCCACTTT
v_call: TRBV25-1; clone_size: -; j_call: TRBJ2-5; d_call: -; cdr3_aa: CASSSRGGQETQYF; cdr3_nt: TGTGCCAGCAGTTCCAGGGGGGGACAAGAGACCCAGTACTTC
v_call: TRBV27; clone_size: -; j_call: TRBJ1-5; d_call: -; cdr3_aa: CASSLGWGQPQHF; cdr3_nt: TGTGCCAGCAGTTTAGGTTGGGGTCAGCCCCAGCATTTT
v_call: TRBV9; clone_size: few; j_call: TRBJ2-7; d_call: TRBD1; cdr3_aa: CASSVEGQGIYEQYF; cdr3_nt: TGTGCCAGCAGCGTAGAGGGACAGGGGATCTACGAGCAGTACTTC
v_call: TRBV7-2; clone_size: -; j_call: TRBJ2-1; d_call: -; cdr3_aa: CASSASGDEQFF; cdr3_nt: TGTGCCAGCAGCGCAAGCGGCGATGAGCAGTTCTTC
v_call: TRBV10-3; clone_size: -; j_call: TRBJ2-2; d_call: TRBD2; cdr3_aa: CATGGAVTNTGELFF; cdr3_nt: TGTGCCACGGGGGGGGCAGTTACTAACACCGGGGAGCTGTTTTTT